The T cell receptor beta chain under discussion was sequenced for a study of cytomegalovirus exposure and HLA in healthy donors. Study context: An analysis done earlier identified more than 90 million unique TCR beta sequences from 200 million or so T cells. Findings of the study overall: The study flagged about 160 TCR beta chains as cytomegalovirus-associated.

In this sample, this clone turned up once. Its antigen is as yet unknown. PCR amplification relied on 60 Vbeta primers (plus 13 Jbeta primers). Data came from immunoSEQ multiplex PCR; TCRdb stores just in-frame clones and leaves some out. Of fewer than 200,000 clones listed, about 68% are singletons. What was sequenced was PBMCs. The receptor comes from a female donor in good health and CMV-seronegative.

The CDR3 region is CASSLSTQETQYF. CDR3 coding DNA: TGTGCCAGCAGTTTATCCACACAAGAGACCCAGTACTTC. The chain combines TRBV27 with TRBJ2-5; D unresolved. Per germline, CDR1 MNHEY and CDR2 SMNVEV (reference sequence). The V and J ends lost 0 bases and 2 bases respectively, with 4 bases between them. The CDR3 length is 13 residues.